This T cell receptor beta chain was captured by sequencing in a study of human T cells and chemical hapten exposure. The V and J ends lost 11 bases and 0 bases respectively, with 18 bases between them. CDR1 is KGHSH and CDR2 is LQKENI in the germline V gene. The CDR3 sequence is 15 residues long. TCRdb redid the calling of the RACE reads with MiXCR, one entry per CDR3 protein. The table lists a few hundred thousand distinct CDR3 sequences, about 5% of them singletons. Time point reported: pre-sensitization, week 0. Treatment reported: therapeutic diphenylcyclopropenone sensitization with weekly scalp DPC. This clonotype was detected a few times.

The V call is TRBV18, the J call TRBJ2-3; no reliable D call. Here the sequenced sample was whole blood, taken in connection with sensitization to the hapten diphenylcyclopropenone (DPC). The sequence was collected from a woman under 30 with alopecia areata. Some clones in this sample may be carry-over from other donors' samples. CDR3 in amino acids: CADSALGGSTDTQYF. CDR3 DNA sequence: TGTGCCGATTCTGCCTTAGGTGGAAGCACAGATACGCAGTATTTT.